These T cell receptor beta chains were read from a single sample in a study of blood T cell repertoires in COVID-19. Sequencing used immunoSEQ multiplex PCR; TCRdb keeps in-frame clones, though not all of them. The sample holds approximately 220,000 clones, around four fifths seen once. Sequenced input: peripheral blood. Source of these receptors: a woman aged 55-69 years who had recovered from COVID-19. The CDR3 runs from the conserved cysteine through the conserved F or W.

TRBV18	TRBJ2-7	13	CASSLSQGDEQYF
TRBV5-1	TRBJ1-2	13	CASSGETGYGYTF
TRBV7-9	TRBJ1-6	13	CASREGNNSPLHF
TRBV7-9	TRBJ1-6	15	CASSWTGASGSPLHF
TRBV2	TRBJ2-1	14	CAGEGDSTGNEQFF
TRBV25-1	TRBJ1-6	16	CASTTIGGALDSPLHF
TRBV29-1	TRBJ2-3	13	CSAGTGVTDTQYF
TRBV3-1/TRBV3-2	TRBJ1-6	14	CASTSDRGYSPLHF
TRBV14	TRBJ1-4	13	CASSRGTAEKLFF
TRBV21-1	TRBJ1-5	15	CASSKTSQVNQPQHF
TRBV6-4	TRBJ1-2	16	CASSDPDRAADCGYTF
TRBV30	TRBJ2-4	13	CAWRPGGGNIQYF
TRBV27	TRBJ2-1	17	CASSLRTGDSSYNEQFF
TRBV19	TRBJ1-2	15	CASSAGETGFYGYTF
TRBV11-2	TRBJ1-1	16	CASSLVFVRGRTEAFF
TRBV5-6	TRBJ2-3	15	CASSSGLAGADTQYF
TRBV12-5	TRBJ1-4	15	CASGTIRGANEKLFF
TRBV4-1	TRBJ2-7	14	CASSQDWGLGEQYF
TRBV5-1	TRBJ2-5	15	CASSLDRVGQETQYF
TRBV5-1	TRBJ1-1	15	CASNGNRGGNTEAFF
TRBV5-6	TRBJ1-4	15	CASSASERINEKLFF
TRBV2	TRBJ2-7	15	CASSEGQGANYEQYF
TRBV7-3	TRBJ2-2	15	CASSRRTGAGGELFF
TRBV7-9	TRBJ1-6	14	CASSGGQGSSPLHF
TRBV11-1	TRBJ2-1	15	CASSFIASGGYEQFF
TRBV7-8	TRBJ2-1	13	CASSSDRGNEQFF
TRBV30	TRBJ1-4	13	CAWTRDRGEKLFF
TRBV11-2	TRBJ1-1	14	CASSLGLVNTEAFF
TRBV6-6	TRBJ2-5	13	CASSKLVRETQYF
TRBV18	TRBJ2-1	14	CASSPPGTDNEQFF
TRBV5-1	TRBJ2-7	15	CASSLGPTGVYEQYF
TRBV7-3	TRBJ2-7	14	CASSLPTVPYEQYF
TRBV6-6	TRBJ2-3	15	CASSPGTGSTDTQYF
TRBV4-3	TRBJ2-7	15	CASSLGEGAFYEQYF
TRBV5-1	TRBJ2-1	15	CASSLAPRGNNEQFF
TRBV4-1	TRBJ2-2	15	CASTTTGWLGGELFF
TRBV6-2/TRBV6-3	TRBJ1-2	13	CASSSQGIYGYTF
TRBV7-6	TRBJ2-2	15	CASSGTRLGTGELFF
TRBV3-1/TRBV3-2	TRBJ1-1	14	CASKRGGADTEAFF
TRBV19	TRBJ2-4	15	CARETGLPSKNIQYF
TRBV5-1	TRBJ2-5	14	CASSHGTDEETQYF
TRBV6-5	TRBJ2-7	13	CASSLVQGYEQYF
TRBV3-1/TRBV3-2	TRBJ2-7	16	CASSLTTSGSSYEQYF
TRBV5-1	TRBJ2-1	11	CASSVEFQQFF